The following is a T cell receptor (beta chain) sequence with its context. V was shortened by 7 bases and J by 1 base, with 16 bases between the two germline ends. Germline V gene data show CDR1 as SGHRS and CDR2 as YFSETQ. The CDR3 is 15 amino acids. This entry comes from a study of blood T cell repertoires in COVID-19. Whole-study context: Whether acute or convalescent, the COVID-19 samples came from the United States, Italy and Spain. From T cells, B-cell-depleted T cells, or PBMCs came the material, which was cDNA or gDNA.

Source study methods: Cell counts per sample came from amplifying reference gene primers. The protocol was immunoSEQ multiplex PCR, while the TCRdb copy is restricted to in-frame clones and leaves out a portion. The V and J calls and the clone size are those of that table, but D and trimming were determined from the DNA. The sample holds around 100,000 clones, just under 85% seen once. This clonotype originated in a woman older than 75 with active or convalescent COVID-19. The chain employs TRBV5-1 and TRBJ2-3; TRBD2 might be the D (6 bases). Sequencing was performed on peripheral blood. The CDR3 DNA follows: TGCGCCAGCGCCAACTTCGGGGGTGGCACAGATACGCAGTATTTT. It yields the protein CASANFGGGTDTQYF.